These T cell receptor beta chains were read from a single sample in a study of T cells in tumors and immune-related adverse events. The data were produced by immunoSEQ multiplex PCR, yet TCRdb's version contains in-frame clones alone and is incomplete. Of roughly 20,000 clones listed, 90% to 95% are singletons. The material was lymph node tissue, obtained from a patient treated with anti-PD-1 therapy. The receptor source for this set is a female donor with metastatic renal cell carcinoma. Both conserved end residues are part of each CDR3. A D gene is named only where the DNA matches it firmly. Clone size is shown for a subset of rows, as once, few, many or a class of expanded clone.

length: 15; D: TRBD1; V: TRBV7-9; size: .; J: TRBJ1-5; CDR3: CASSEYGTGDQPQHF; DNA: TGTGCCAGCAGCGAATACGGGACAGGGGATCAGCCCCAGCATTTT
length: 16; D: TRBD1; V: TRBV11-2; size: .; J: TRBJ1-5; CDR3: CASSSNTGAHNQPQHF; DNA: TGTGCCAGCAGCTCAAACACAGGGGCGCACAATCAGCCCCAGCATTTT
length: 14; D: .; V: TRBV28; size: .; J: TRBJ1-1; CDR3: CASSLAKVYTEAFF; DNA: TGTGCCAGCAGTTTGGCAAAGGTGTACACTGAAGCTTTCTTT
length: 13; D: .; V: TRBV19; size: .; J: TRBJ2-1; CDR3: CASKRNRQNEQFF; DNA: TGTGCCAGTAAACGAAACAGGCAGAATGAGCAGTTCTTC
length: 15; D: .; V: TRBV2; size: .; J: TRBJ1-1; CDR3: CASTRGAGKNTEAFF; DNA: TGTGCCAGCACCCGGGGAGCAGGGAAAAACACTGAAGCTTTCTTT
length: 15; D: TRBD2; V: TRBV4-2; size: once; J: TRBJ2-7; CDR3: CASSQSLAGTYEQYF; DNA: TGTGCCAGCAGCCAATCGCTAGCGGGGACCTACGAGCAGTACTTC
length: 13; D: .; V: TRBV11-2; size: once; J: TRBJ1-6; CDR3: CASSPRSNSPLHF; DNA: TGTGCCAGCAGCCCTCGATCAAATTCACCCCTCCACTTT
length: 12; D: .; V: TRBV12-1; size: once; J: TRBJ2-2; CDR3: CAISFNTGELFF; DNA: TGTGCCATCAGCTTTAACACCGGGGAGCTGTTTTTT
length: 16; D: .; V: TRBV19; size: .; J: TRBJ1-4; CDR3: CASRHWRGQLREKLFF; DNA: TGTGCCAGTAGACATTGGCGAGGCCAGCTTCGTGAAAAACTGTTTTTT
length: 15; D: .; V: TRBV6-5; size: .; J: TRBJ2-5; CDR3: CASSYSSGRLETQYF; DNA: TGTGCCAGCAGTTACTCGAGTGGACGCTTAGAGACCCAGTACTTC
length: 15; D: TRBD1; V: TRBV7-7; size: once; J: TRBJ2-5; CDR3: CASSPGQGKGETQYF; DNA: TGTGCTAGCAGCCCGGGACAGGGAAAAGGAGAGACCCAGTACTTC
length: 14; D: .; V: TRBV7-9; size: .; J: TRBJ2-1; CDR3: CASSALGPYNEQFF; DNA: TGTGCCAGCAGCGCATTAGGGCCCTACAATGAGCAGTTCTTC
length: 16; D: .; V: TRBV11-3; size: .; J: TRBJ2-2; CDR3: CASTPGWVSNTGELFF; DNA: TGTGCCAGCACCCCCGGGTGGGTCTCGAACACCGGGGAGCTGTTTTTT
length: 11; D: .; V: TRBV7-2; size: .; J: TRBJ2-7; CDR3: CASSSEYEQYF; DNA: TGTGCCAGCAGCTCGGAGTACGAGCAGTACTTC
length: 16; D: .; V: TRBV19; size: .; J: TRBJ2-7; CDR3: CASSPRAGASSYEQYF; DNA: TGTGCCAGTAGTCCCCGCGCGGGGGCCTCTTCCTACGAGCAGTACTTC
length: 13; D: TRBD1; V: TRBV5-1; size: .; J: TRBJ2-3; CDR3: CASSHGQADTQYF; DNA: TGCGCCAGCAGCCATGGACAGGCAGATACGCAGTATTTT
length: 14; D: .; V: TRBV5-6; size: .; J: TRBJ2-1; CDR3: CASSFGTTYNEQFF; DNA: TGTGCCAGCAGTTTCGGGACAACCTACAATGAGCAGTTCTTC
length: 16; D: TRBD1; V: TRBV5-8; size: .; J: TRBJ2-3; CDR3: CASSLGTVPGGDTQYF; DNA: TGTGCCAGCAGCTTGGGGACAGTCCCAGGGGGAGATACGCAGTATTTT
length: 15; D: TRBD1; V: TRBV15; size: .; J: TRBJ1-5; CDR3: CATSATQGYNQPQHF; DNA: TGTGCCACCAGCGCAACACAGGGGTACAATCAGCCCCAGCATTTT
length: 14; D: .; V: TRBV2; size: .; J: TRBJ1-5; CDR3: CASSELTVNQPQHF; DNA: TGTGCCAGCAGTGAATTAACAGTCAATCAGCCCCAGCATTTT
length: 13; D: .; V: TRBV5-1; size: once; J: TRBJ2-1; CDR3: CASSFPNYNEQFF; DNA: TGCGCCAGCAGCTTTCCTAACTACAATGAGCAGTTCTTC
length: 15; D: .; V: TRBV9; size: .; J: TRBJ2-7; CDR3: CASSVGFERYYEQYF; DNA: TGTGCCAGCAGCGTAGGTTTTGAGCGGTACTACGAGCAGTACTTC
length: 15; D: .; V: TRBV7-9; size: .; J: TRBJ1-1; CDR3: CASSLGLGLNTEAFF; DNA: TGTGCCAGCAGCTTAGGTCTAGGACTGAACACTGAAGCTTTCTTT
length: 12; D: TRBD1; V: TRBV10-1; size: .; J: TRBJ1-1; CDR3: CATSDRAFEAFF; DNA: TGCGCCACCTCGGACAGGGCATTTGAAGCTTTCTTT
length: 13; D: .; V: TRBV6-1; size: .; J: TRBJ2-5; CDR3: CASSPIGTETQYF; DNA: TGTGCCAGCAGTCCCATCGGGACGGAGACCCAGTACTTC
length: 15; D: TRBD1; V: TRBV27; size: .; J: TRBJ1-2; CDR3: CASSRQGQGNYGYTF; DNA: TGTGCCAGCAGCAGACAAGGACAGGGAAACTATGGCTACACCTTC
length: 16; D: TRBD1; V: TRBV9; size: .; J: TRBJ1-3; CDR3: CASSARQGMAGNTIYF; DNA: TGTGCCAGCAGCGCCCGACAGGGGATGGCTGGAAACACCATATATTTT
length: 15; D: .; V: TRBV5-5; size: .; J: TRBJ2-7; CDR3: CASSLSLGLVSEQYF; DNA: TGTGCCAGCAGCTTGTCATTGGGGTTAGTCTCCGAGCAGTACTTC
length: 16; D: .; V: TRBV4-1; size: once; J: TRBJ1-4; CDR3: CASSLVEGVTNEKLFF; DNA: TGCGCCAGCAGCCTTGTAGAGGGAGTCACTAATGAAAAACTGTTTTTT
length: 14; D: .; V: TRBV5-6; size: .; J: TRBJ1-4; CDR3: CASSLSGDNEKLFF; DNA: TGTGCCAGCAGCTTGTCGGGGGATAATGAAAAACTGTTTTTT
length: 16; D: .; V: TRBV7-9; size: .; J: TRBJ1-5; CDR3: CASSYQRQSGNQPQHF; DNA: TGTGCCAGCAGCTATCAGAGGCAGTCTGGAAATCAGCCCCAGCATTTT
length: 18; D: TRBD1; V: TRBV19; size: once; J: TRBJ2-7; CDR3: CASSIIPGTGGRGYEQYF; DNA: TGTGCCAGTAGTATTATCCCCGGGACAGGGGGCAGGGGTTACGAGCAGTACTTC
length: 13; D: .; V: TRBV7-2; size: .; J: TRBJ1-1; CDR3: CASSQGQNTEAFF; DNA: TGTGCCAGCAGCCAGGGCCAGAACACTGAAGCTTTCTTT
length: 13; D: TRBD2; V: TRBV7-2; size: .; J: TRBJ2-4; CDR3: CASSLESGGLAYF; DNA: TGTGCCAGCAGCTTAGAGTCTGGGGGACTAGCGTACTTC
length: 14; D: .; V: TRBV5-1; size: .; J: TRBJ2-1; CDR3: CASSLPPRDNEQFF; DNA: TGCGCCAGCAGCTTGCCTCCCCGTGACAATGAGCAGTTCTTC
length: 14; D: TRBD2; V: TRBV19; size: .; J: TRBJ2-7; CDR3: CASGRGGPDYEQYF; DNA: TGTGCCAGTGGGCGGGGGGGACCCGACTACGAGCAGTACTTC
length: 15; D: TRBD1; V: TRBV5-1; size: once; J: TRBJ2-3; CDR3: CASSLRQGVTDTQYF; DNA: TGCGCCAGCAGCTTACGACAGGGTGTGACAGATACGCAGTATTTT
length: 13; D: .; V: TRBV5-4; size: .; J: TRBJ1-1; CDR3: CASSYTGKTEAFF; DNA: TGTGCCAGCAGCTATACAGGGAAGACTGAAGCTTTCTTT
length: 13; D: .; V: TRBV7-2; size: .; J: TRBJ2-3; CDR3: CASSSQGTDTQYF; DNA: TGTGCCAGCAGCTCCCAGGGGACAGATACGCAGTATTTT
length: 13; D: .; V: TRBV7-2; size: once; J: TRBJ1-4; CDR3: CASSLIELTKLFF; DNA: TGTGCCAGCAGCTTAATAGAGCTGACAAAACTGTTTTTT
length: 11; D: .; V: TRBV20-1; size: once; J: TRBJ2-7; CDR3: CSAGINYEQYF; DNA: TGCAGTGCAGGGATTAACTACGAGCAGTACTTC
length: 14; D: TRBD1; V: TRBV29-1; size: .; J: TRBJ1-2; CDR3: CSVVFTGQGDGYTF; DNA: TGCAGCGTTGTATTCACGGGACAGGGTGATGGCTACACCTTC
length: 14; D: .; V: TRBV19; size: .; J: TRBJ1-4; CDR3: CASSRGELGEKLFF; DNA: TGTGCCAGTAGTAGGGGGGAATTGGGAGAAAAACTGTTTTTT
length: 14; D: TRBD1; V: TRBV18; size: .; J: TRBJ1-2; CDR3: CASSATGTDYGYTF; DNA: TGTGCCAGCTCTGCGACAGGGACGGACTATGGCTACACCTTC
length: 12; D: .; V: TRBV7-2; size: .; J: TRBJ1-1; CDR3: CASSLRGTEAFF; DNA: TGTGCCAGCAGCTTAAGGGGTACTGAAGCTTTCTTT
length: 16; D: TRBD2; V: TRBV5-1; size: .; J: TRBJ2-5; CDR3: CASSTSQREGRETQYF; DNA: TGCGCCAGCAGCACGTCCCAGCGGGAGGGCCGAGAGACCCAGTACTTC
length: 12; D: .; V: TRBV7-9; size: .; J: TRBJ2-7; CDR3: CASTRGSYEQYF; DNA: TGTGCCAGCACTCGAGGGTCCTACGAGCAGTACTTC
length: 15; D: TRBD2; V: TRBV11-1; size: .; J: TRBJ2-1; CDR3: CASSQTSGPYNEQFF; DNA: TGTGCCAGCAGCCAAACTAGCGGCCCCTACAATGAGCAGTTCTTC
length: 14; D: .; V: TRBV6-6; size: .; J: TRBJ1-5; CDR3: CASSYRGGDQPQHF; DNA: TGTGCCAGCAGTTACCGGGGGGGCGATCAGCCCCAGCATTTT
length: 16; D: TRBD1; V: TRBV4-3; size: .; J: TRBJ2-1; CDR3: CASSRGGQGVFNEQFF; DNA: TGCGCCAGCAGCCGGGGGGGACAGGGGGTTTTCAATGAGCAGTTCTTC
length: 14; D: TRBD1; V: TRBV5-1; size: .; J: TRBJ2-7; CDR3: CASSRAQGDYEQYF; DNA: TGCGCCAGCAGCAGAGCTCAGGGGGACTACGAGCAGTACTTC
length: 13; D: .; V: TRBV5-1; size: .; J: TRBJ1-6; CDR3: CASSSSKNSPLHF; DNA: TGCGCCAGCAGCTCATCCAAGAATTCACCCCTCCACTTT
length: 14; D: TRBD1; V: TRBV28; size: .; J: TRBJ2-7; CDR3: CASRGTGAKYEQYF; DNA: TGTGCCAGCAGGGGGACAGGGGCAAAGTACGAGCAGTACTTC